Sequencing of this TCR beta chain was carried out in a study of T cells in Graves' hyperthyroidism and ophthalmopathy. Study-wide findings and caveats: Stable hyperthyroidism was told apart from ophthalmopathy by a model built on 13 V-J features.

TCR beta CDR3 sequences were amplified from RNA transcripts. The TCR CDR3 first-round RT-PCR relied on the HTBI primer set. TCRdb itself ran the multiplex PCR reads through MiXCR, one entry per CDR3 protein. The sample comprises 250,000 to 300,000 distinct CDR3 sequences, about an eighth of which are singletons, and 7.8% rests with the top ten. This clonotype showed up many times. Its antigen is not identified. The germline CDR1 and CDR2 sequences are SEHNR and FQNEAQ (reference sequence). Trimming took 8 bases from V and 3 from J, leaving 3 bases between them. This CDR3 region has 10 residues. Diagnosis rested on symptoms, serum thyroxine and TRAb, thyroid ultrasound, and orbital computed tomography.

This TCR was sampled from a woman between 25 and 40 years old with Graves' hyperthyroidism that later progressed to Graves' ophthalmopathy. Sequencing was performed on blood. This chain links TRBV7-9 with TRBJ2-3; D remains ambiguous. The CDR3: CASETDTQYF. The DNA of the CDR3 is TGTGCCAGCGAAACAGATACGCAGTATTTT.